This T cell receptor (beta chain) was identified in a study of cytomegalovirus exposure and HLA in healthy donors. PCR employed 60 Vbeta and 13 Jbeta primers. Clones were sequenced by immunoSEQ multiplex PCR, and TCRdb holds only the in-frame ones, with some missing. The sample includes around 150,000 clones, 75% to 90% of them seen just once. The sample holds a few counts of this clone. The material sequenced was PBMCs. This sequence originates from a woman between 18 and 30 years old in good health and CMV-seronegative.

CDR3 in amino acids: CASMEGSGNTIYF. The CDR3 nucleotides read TGTGCCAGCATGGAGGGTTCTGGAAACACCATATATTTT. The V and J genes are TRBV6-6 and TRBJ1-3; no clear D gene. With 7 bases removed from V and 1 base from J, the gap between germline ends came to 8 bases. The CDR3 has 13 amino acids. Per germline, CDR1 MNHNY and CDR2 SVGAGI (reference sequence).